These 8 T cell receptor beta chains originate from one sample sequenced in a study of blood T cell repertoires in COVID-19. Here immunoSEQ multiplex PCR was the method, and the copy in TCRdb shows in-frame clones only, minus some. Altogether roughly 300,000 clones are present, approximately 90% being singletons, with the ten largest covering more than 9%. Sequencing was carried out using PBMCs or T cells enriched from blood (not recorded which). These receptors were collected from a woman under 30 who had recovered from COVID-19.

The J gene is TRBJ1-2, the V gene TRBV7-9; no reliable D call. Trimming stripped 2 bases from V and 0 bases from J, with 7 bases between. Germline V gives CDR1 SEHNR, CDR2 FQNEAQ (reference sequence). The CDR3 extends over 14 amino acids. CDR3 protein: CASSLHSTNYGYTF. The CDR3 DNA follows: TGTGCCAGCAGCTTACACAGTACTAACTATGGCTACACCTTC.

Here the CDR3 DNA reads TGTGCCAGCAGCCGAGGGCGGGGGGGCTACAATGAGCAGTTCTTC. It encodes CASSRGRGGYNEQFF. The gene calls are TRBV4-2 and TRBJ2-1; TRBD2 matches 9 bases. The CDR3 contains 15 residues. CDR1 is LGHNA, CDR2 YNFKEQ, per germline. The V and J ends lost 4 bases and 3 bases, in that order; junction bases with no gene match: 4.

This chain uses TRBV5-5 with TRBJ1-3; perhaps TRBD1 as D (5 bases). The germline V gene encodes CDR1 SGHKS and CDR2 YYEKEE (reference sequence). Trimming left V 0 bases short and J 7 bases short, with 11 bases between. This CDR3 comprises 14 residues. CDR3 coding DNA: TGTGCCAGCAGCTTGGCGACAGTTGGTAACACCATATATTTT. Amino acids: CASSLATVGNTIYF.

The chain links TRBV30 to TRBJ2-7; tentatively, D is TRBD2 (5 bases). Trimming cost V 0 bases and J 6 bases, with 18 bases left between them. The CDR3 consists of 15 residues. Germline CDR1 is GTSNPN and CDR2 is SVGIG (reference sequence). The CDR3 DNA reads TGTGCCTGGAGTGTACTCAGCGGTCAGGTCTTCGAGCAGTACTTC. Amino acids: CAWSVLSGQVFEQYF.

V gene TRBV19 combines with J gene TRBJ2-7; weak D call: TRBD2 (6 bases). This CDR3 has 15 residues. Trimming took off 1 base at V and 3 bases at J, with 13 bases between the two ends. Germline V gene sequence: CDR1 LNHDA, CDR2 SQIVND (reference sequence). CDR3 sequence reads: CASSIGRGSLYEQYF. DNA for the CDR3: TGTGCCAGTAGTATAGGCCGGGGGAGCCTCTACGAGCAGTACTTC.

Comments on this clone: Other DNA sequences from this sample encode an identical CDR3 as well. The rearrangement uses TRBV5-1 and TRBJ1-5, with a possible D match to TRBD1 (5 bases). V was cut by 0 bases and J by 5 bases, with 9 bases left in between. The CDR3 is made up of 14 amino acids. CDR1 is SGHRS, CDR2 YFSETQ, per germline. This chain's CDR3 is CASSLGTGDQPQHF. The DNA of the CDR3 is TGCGCCAGCAGCTTGGGCACAGGCGATCAGCCCCAGCATTTT.

The V and J genes are TRBV28 and TRBJ2-1; 7 bases agree with TRBD2. Germline CDR1 MDHEN, CDR2 SYDVKM. The CDR3 has 18 residues. Unmatched junction bases numbered 13, after V lost 4 bases and J lost 1 base. The CDR3 nucleotides read TGTGCCAGCAGTTATCCCCCGATAGCGGGCGGTTCCTACAATGAGCAGTTCTTC. It specifies CASSYPPIAGGSYNEQFF.

The chain employs TRBV5-4 and TRBJ1-1; no definite D call. Per the germline V gene, CDR1 is SGHNT and CDR2 is YYREEE (reference sequence). Trimming cost V 4 bases and J 1 base, with 8 bases left between them. This CDR3 contains 13 residues. This CDR3 is CASSLTENTEAFF. The CDR3 coding sequence is TGTGCCAGCAGCCTTACAGAGAACACTGAAGCTTTCTTT. Filled out from reference TRBV5-4 and TRBJ1-1, the complete variable domain reads ETGVTQSPTHLIKTRGQQVTLRCSSQSGHNTVSWYQQALGQGPQFIFQYYREEENGRGNFPPRFSGLQFPNYSSELNVNALELDDSALYLCASSLTENTEAFFGQGTRLTVV.